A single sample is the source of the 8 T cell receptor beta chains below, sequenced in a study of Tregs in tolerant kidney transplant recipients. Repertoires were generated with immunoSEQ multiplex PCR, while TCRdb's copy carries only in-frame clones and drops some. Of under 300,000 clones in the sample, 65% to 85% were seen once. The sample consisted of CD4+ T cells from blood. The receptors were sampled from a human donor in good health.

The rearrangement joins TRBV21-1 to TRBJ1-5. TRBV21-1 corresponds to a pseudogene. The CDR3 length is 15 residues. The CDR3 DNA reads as TGTGCCAGCAGCTCGAAGGCGCGCCGGGATCAGCCCCAGCATTTT. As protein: CASSSKARRDQPQHF.

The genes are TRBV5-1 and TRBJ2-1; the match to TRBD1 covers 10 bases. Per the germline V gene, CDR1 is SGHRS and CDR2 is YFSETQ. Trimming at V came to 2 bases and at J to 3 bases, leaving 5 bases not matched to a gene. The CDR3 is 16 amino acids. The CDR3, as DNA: TGCGCCAGCAGCTTCCGGGACAGGGGTTTCTACAATGAGCAGTTCTTC. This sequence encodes CASSFRDRGFYNEQFF. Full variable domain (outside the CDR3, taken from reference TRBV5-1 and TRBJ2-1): KAGVTQTPRYLIKTRGQQVTLSCSPISGHRSVSWYQQTPGQGLQFLFEYFSETQRNKGNFPGRFSGRQFSNSRSEMNVSTLELGDSALYLCASSFRDRGFYNEQFFGPGTRLTVL.

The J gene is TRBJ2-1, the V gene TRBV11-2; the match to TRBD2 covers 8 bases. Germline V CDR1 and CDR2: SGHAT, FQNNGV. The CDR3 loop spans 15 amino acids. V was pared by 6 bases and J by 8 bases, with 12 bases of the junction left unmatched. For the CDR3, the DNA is TGTGCCAGCAGGATACTAGCGGCATCGAGGGATGAGCAGTTCTTC. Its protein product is CASRILAASRDEQFF.

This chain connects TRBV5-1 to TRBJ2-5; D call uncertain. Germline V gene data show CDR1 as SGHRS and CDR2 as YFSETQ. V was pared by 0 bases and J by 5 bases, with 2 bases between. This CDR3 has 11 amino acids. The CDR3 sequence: CASSLAETQYF. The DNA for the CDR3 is TGCGCCAGCAGCTTGGCGGAGACCCAGTACTTC.

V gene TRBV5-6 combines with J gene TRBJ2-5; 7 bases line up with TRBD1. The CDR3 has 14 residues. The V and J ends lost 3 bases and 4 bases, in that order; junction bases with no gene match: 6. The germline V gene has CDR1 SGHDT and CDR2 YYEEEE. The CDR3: CASSSRDRVETQYF. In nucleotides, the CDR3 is TGTGCCAGCAGCTCGAGAGACAGGGTAGAGACCCAGTACTTC.

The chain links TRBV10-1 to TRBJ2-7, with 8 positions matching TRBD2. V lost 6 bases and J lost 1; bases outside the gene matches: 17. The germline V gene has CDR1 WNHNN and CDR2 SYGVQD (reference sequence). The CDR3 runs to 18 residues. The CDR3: CASRPGQAGASFSYEQYF. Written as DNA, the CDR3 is TGCGCCAGCAGGCCAGGCCAAGCGGGAGCAAGTTTTTCCTACGAGCAGTACTTC.

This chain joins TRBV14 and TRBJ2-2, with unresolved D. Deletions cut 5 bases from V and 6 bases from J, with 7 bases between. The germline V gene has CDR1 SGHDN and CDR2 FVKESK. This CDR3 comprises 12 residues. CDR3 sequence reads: CASSASAGELFF. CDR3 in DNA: TGTGCCAGCAGCGCGAGCGCCGGGGAGCTGTTTTTT.

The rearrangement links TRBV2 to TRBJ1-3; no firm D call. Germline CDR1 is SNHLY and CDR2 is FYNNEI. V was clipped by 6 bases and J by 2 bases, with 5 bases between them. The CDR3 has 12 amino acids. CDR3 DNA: TGTGCCAGCAGCGGCACTGGAAACACCATATATTTT. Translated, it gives CASSGTGNTIYF. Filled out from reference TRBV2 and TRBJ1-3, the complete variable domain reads EPEVTQTPSHQVTQMGQEVILRCVPISNHLYFYWYRQILGQKVEFLVSFYNNEISEKSEIFDDQFSVERPDGSNFTLKIRSTKLEDSAMYFCASSGTGNTIYFGEGSWLTVV.